The clone carrying this T cell receptor beta chain has a handful of counts. This record belongs to a study of blood T cell repertoires in COVID-19. On the study more broadly: Sources were T cells, B-cell-depleted T cells, or PBMCs; the material itself was cDNA or gDNA.

Assay used: immunoSEQ multiplex PCR; TCRdb lists only in-frame clones, some missing. The sample has about 72,000 clones, more than 75% seen once. The receptor comes from a woman in her fifties or sixties with acute or convalescent COVID-19. The sample taken for sequencing was peripheral blood.

The CDR3 bases are TGTGCCAGCAGCCACCGAGGTGGAGAGCAGTACTTC. Residues: CASSHRGGEQYF. The chain recombines TRBV4-2 with TRBJ2-7; D unresolved. The CDR3 runs to 12 residues. V was trimmed by 3 bases and J by 7 bases, leaving 10 bases between them. The germline V gene encodes CDR1 LGHNA and CDR2 YNFKEQ.